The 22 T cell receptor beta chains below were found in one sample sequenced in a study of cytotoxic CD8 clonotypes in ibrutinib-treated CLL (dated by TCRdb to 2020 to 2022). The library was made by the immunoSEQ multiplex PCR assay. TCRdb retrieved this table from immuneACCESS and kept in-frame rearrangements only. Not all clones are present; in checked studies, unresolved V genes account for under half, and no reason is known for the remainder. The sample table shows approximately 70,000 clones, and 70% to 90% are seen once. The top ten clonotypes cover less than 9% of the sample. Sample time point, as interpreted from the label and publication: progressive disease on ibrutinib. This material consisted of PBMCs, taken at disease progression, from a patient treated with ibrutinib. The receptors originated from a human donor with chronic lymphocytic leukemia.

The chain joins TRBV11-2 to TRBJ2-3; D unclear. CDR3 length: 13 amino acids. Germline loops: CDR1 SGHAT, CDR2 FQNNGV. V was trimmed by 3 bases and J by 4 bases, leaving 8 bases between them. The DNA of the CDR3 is TGTGCCAGCAGCTTCGTTGTGCCAGATACGCAGTATTTT. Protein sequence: CASSFVVPDTQYF.

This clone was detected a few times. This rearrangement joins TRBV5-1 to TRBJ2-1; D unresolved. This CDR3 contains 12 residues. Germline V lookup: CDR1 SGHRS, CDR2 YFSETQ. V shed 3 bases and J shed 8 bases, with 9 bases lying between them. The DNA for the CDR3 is TGCGCCAGCAGCTCATTGTGGCATGAGCAGTTCTTC. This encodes CASSSLWHEQFF. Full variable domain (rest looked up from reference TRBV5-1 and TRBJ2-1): KAGVTQTPRYLIKTRGQQVTLSCSPISGHRSVSWYQQTPGQGLQFLFEYFSETQRNKGNFPGRFSGRQFSNSRSEMNVSTLELGDSALYLCASSSLWHEQFFGPGTRLTVL.

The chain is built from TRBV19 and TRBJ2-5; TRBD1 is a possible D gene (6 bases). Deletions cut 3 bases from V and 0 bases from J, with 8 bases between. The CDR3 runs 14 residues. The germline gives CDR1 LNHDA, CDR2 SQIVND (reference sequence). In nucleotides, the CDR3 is TGTGCCAGTAGTATTAACAGGGACCAAGAGACCCAGTACTTC. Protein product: CASSINRDQETQYF.

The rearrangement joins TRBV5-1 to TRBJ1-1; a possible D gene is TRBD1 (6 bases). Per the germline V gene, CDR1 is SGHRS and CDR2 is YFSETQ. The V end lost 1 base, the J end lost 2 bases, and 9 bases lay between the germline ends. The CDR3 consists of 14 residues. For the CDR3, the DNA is TGCGCCAGCAGCTTGTTGGGGGCAAACACTGAAGCTTTCTTT. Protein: CASSLLGANTEAFF.

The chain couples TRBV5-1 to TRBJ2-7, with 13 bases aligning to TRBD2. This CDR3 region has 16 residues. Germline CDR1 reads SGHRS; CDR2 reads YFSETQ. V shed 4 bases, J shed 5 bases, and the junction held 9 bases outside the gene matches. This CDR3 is CASSRTSGRSLDEQYF. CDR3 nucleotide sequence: TGCGCCAGCAGCCGGACTAGCGGGAGATCCTTGGACGAGCAGTACTTC.

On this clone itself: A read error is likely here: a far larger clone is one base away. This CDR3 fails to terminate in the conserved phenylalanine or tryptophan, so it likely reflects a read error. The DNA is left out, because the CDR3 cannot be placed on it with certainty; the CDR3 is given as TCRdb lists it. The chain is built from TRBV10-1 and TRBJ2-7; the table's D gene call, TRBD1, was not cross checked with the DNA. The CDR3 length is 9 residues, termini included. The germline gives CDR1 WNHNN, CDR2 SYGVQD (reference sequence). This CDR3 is CASSPGTGG.

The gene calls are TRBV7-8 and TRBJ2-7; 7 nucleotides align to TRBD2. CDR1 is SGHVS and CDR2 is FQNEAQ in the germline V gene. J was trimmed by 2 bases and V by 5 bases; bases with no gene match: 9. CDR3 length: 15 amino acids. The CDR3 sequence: CASSTPFAGAYEQYF. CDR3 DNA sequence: TGTGCCAGCAGCACCCCTTTTGCGGGAGCCTACGAGCAGTACTTC.

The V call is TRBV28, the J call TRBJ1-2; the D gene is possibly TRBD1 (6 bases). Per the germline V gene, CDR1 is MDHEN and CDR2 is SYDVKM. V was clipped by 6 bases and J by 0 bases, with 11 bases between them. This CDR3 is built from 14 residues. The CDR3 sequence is CASSLRTANYGYTF. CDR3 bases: TGTGCCAGCAGCCTAAGGACAGCTAACTATGGCTACACCTTC.

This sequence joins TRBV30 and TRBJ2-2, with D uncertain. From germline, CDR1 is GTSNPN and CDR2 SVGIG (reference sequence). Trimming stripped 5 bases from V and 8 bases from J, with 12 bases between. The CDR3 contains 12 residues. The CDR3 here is CAWAIRWGELFF. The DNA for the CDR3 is TGTGCCTGGGCCATACGTTGGGGGGAGCTGTTTTTT.

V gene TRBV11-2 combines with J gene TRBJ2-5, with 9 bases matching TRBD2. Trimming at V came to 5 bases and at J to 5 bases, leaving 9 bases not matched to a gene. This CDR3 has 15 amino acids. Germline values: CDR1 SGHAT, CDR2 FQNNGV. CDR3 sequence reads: CASSPRAGGLETQYF. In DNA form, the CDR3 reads TGTGCCAGCAGCCCCAGGGCGGGGGGGCTGGAGACCCAGTACTTC.

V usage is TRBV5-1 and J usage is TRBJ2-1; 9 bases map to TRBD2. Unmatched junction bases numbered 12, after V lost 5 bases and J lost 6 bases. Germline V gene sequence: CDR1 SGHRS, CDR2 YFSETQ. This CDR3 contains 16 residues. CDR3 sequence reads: CASRREVAGAINEQFF. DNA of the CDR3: TGCGCCAGCAGGCGCGAGGTAGCGGGGGCCATCAATGAGCAGTTCTTC.

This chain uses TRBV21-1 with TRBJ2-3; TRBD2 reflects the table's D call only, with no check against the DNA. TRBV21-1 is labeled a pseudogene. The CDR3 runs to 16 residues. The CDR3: CASSKEFGGETDTQYF. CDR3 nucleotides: TGTGCCAGCAGCAAAGAGTTCGGGGGGGAAACAGATACGCAGTATTTT.

The CDR3 DNA sequence: TGTGCCAGCAGCGGATCGACAGGGGCGTTCAACACTGAAGCTTTCTTT. It codes for CASSGSTGAFNTEAFF. The rearrangement uses TRBV9 and TRBJ1-1; the match to TRBD1 covers 8 bases. The germline V gene encodes CDR1 SGDLS and CDR2 YYNGEE. CDR3 length equals 16 residues. The trim removed 3 bases at V and 2 bases at J, leaving 9 bases unmatched.

DNA for the CDR3: TGTGCTAGTGCCACATTGAACACTGAAGCTTTCTTT. Translation: CASATLNTEAFF. The rearrangement joins TRBV12-5 to TRBJ1-1; no reliable D call. Trimming stripped 7 bases from V and 0 bases from J, with 6 bases between. CDR3 length: 12 amino acids. Germline loops: CDR1 LGHNT, CDR2 FRNRAP.

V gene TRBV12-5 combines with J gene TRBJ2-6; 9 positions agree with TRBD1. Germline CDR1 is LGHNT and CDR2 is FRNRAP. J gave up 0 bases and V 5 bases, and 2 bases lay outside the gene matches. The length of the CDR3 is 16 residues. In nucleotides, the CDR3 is TGTGCTAGTGGTCTGACAGGGGGCTCTGGGGCCAACGTCCTGACTTTC. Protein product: CASGLTGGSGANVLTF.

CDR3 region: CASSVGTGLSSYEQYF. CDR3 DNA sequence: TGTGCCAGCAGCGTAGGGACAGGCTTGAGCTCCTACGAGCAGTACTTC. The gene calls are TRBV9 and TRBJ2-7; TRBD1 matches at 7 bases. The CDR3 has 16 amino acids. Germline values: CDR1 SGDLS, CDR2 YYNGEE. With V trimmed by 0 bases and J by 0 bases, 6 bases remained unmatched.

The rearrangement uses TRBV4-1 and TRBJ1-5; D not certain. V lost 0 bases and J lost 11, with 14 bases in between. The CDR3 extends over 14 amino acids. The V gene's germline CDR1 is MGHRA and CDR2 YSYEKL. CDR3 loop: CASSQDIVLMAQHF. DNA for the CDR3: TGCGCCAGCAGCCAAGACATCGTTCTAATGGCCCAGCATTTT.

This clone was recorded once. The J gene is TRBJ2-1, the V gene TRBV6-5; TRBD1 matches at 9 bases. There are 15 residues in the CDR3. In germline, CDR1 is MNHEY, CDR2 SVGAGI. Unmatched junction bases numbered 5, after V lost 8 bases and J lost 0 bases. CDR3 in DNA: TGTGCCAGCCAACAGGGACAGGGCTCCTACAATGAGCAGTTCTTC. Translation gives CASQQGQGSYNEQFF.

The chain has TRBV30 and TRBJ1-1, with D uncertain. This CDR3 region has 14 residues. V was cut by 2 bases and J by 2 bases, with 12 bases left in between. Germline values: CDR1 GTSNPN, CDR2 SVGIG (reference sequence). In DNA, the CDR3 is TGTGCCTGGAGTAATGCAGTTTTAAACACTGAAGCTTTCTTT. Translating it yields CAWSNAVLNTEAFF.

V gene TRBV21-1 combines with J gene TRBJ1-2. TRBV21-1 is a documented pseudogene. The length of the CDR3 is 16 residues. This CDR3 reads CASSKEGGRPRDGYTF. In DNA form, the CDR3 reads TGTGCCAGCAGCAAAGAGGGGGGTCGACCCCGAGATGGCTACACCTTC.

CDR3 region: CASSVPGLAGGYNEQFF. DNA of the CDR3: TGCGCCAGCAGCGTACCGGGACTAGCGGGAGGATACAATGAGCAGTTCTTC. The chain joins TRBV5-1 to TRBJ2-1, with 15 bases matching TRBD2. J gave up 4 bases and V 4 bases, and 6 bases lay outside the gene matches. The germline V gene has CDR1 SGHRS and CDR2 YFSETQ. This CDR3 has 17 residues. Looking up the rest from reference TRBV5-1 and TRBJ2-1 gives the full variable domain: KAGVTQTPRYLIKTRGQQVTLSCSPISGHRSVSWYQQTPGQGLQFLFEYFSETQRNKGNFPGRFSGRQFSNSRSEMNVSTLELGDSALYLCASSVPGLAGGYNEQFFGPGTRLTVL.

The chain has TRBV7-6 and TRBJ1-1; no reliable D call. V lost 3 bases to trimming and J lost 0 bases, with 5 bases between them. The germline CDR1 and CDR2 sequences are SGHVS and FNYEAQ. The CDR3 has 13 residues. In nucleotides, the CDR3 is TGTGCCAGCAGCTTCCCAATGAACACTGAAGCTTTCTTT. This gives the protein CASSFPMNTEAFF.